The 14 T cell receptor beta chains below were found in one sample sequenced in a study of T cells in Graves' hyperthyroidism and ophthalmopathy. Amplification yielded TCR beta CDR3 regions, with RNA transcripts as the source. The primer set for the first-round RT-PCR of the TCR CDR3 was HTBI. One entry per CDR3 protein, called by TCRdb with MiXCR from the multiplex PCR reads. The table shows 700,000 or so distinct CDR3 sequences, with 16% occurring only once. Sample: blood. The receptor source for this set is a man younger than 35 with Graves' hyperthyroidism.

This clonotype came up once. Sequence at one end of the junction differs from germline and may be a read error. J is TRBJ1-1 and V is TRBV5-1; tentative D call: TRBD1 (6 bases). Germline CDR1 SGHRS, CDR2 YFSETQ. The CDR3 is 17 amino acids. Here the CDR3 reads CASSLDPGANLNTEAFF. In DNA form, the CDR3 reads TGTGCCAGCAGCTTAGATCCGGGGGCGAACCTGAACACTGAAGCTTTCTTT.

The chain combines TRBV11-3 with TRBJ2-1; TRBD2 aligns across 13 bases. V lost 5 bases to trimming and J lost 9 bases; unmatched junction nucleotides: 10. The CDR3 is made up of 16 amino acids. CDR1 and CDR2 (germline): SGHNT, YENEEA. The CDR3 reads CASSRTPGLAGAEQFF. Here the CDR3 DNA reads TGTGCCAGCAGCCGCACCCCCGGACTAGCGGGAGCTGAGCAGTTCTTC.

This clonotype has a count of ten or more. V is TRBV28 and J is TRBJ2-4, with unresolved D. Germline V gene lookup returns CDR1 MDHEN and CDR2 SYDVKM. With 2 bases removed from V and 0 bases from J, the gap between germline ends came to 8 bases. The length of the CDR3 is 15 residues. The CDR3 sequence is CASSLADLAKNIQYF. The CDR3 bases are TGTGCCAGCAGTTTAGCCGATTTAGCCAAAAACATTCAGTACTTC.

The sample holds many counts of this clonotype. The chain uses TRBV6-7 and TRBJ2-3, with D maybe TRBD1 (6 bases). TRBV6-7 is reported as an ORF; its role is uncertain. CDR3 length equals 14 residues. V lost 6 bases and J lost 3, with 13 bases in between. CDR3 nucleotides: TGTGCCAGCAGCCGACAGGAACCAACAGATACGCAGTATTTT. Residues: CASSRQEPTDTQYF.

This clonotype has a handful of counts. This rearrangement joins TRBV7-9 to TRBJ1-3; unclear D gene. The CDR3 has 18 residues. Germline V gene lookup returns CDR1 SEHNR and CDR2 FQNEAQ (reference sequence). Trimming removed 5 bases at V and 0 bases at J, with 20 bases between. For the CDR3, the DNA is TGTGCCAGCAGCCAAAACGTTGACTGGGGAACCTCTGGAAACACCATATATTTT. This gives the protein CASSQNVDWGTSGNTIYF.

The CDR3 DNA follows: TGCAGCGTTGTAGGGGGGGTCACTGAAGCTTTCTTT. Translation gives CSVVGGVTEAFF. J is TRBJ1-1 and V is TRBV29-1; a possible D gene is TRBD1 (6 bases). Trimming cost V 4 bases and J 4 bases, with 10 bases left between them. The CDR3 contains 12 residues. Germline V gene lookup returns CDR1 SQVTM and CDR2 ANQGSEA.

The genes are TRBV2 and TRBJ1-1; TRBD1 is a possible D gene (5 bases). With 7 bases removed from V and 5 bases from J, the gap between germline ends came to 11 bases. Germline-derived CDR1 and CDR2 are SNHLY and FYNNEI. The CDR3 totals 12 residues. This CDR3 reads CASTSGGTEAFF. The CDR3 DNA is TGTGCCAGCACCTCGGGGGGGACTGAAGCTTTCTTT.

The CDR3 DNA reads as TGTGCCACCAGTGACGTAGATACGCAGTATTTT. Translating gives CATSDVDTQYF. This rearrangement joins TRBV24-1 to TRBJ2-3; no clear D. Trimming stripped 4 bases from V and 5 bases from J, with 3 bases between. This CDR3 comprises 11 residues. Per germline, CDR1 KGHDR and CDR2 SFDVKD.

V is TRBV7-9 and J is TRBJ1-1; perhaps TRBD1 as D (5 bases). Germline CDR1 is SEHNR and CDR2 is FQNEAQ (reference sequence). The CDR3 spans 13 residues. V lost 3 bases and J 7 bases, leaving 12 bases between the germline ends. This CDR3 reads CASSFPGGVEAFF. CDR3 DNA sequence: TGTGCCAGCAGCTTTCCCGGGGGTGTTGAAGCTTTCTTT.

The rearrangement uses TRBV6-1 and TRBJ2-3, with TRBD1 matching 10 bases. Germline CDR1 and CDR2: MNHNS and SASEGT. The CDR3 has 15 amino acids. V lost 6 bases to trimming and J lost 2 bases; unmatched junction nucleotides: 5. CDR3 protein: CASRRTGGNTDTQYF. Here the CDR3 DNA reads TGTGCCAGCAGGCGGACAGGGGGAAACACAGATACGCAGTATTTT.

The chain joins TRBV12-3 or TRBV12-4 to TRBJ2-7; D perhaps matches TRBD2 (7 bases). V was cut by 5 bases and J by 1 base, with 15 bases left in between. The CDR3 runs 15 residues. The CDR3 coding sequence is TGTGCCAGCAGTACTGGAGGGGGGGGATCCTACGAGCAGTACTTC. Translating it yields CASSTGGGGSYEQYF.

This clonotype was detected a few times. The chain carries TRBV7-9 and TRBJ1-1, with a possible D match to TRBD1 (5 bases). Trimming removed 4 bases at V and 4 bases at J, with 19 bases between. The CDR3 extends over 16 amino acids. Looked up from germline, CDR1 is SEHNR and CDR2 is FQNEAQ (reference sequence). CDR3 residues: CASSSLARGEVTEAFF. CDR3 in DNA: TGTGCCAGCAGCTCCCTAGCGCGGGGGGAGGTCACTGAAGCTTTCTTT.

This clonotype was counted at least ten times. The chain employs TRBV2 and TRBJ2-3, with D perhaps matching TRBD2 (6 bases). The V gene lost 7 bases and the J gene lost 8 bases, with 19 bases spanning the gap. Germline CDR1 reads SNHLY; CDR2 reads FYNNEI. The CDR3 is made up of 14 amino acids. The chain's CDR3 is CASNPRGWDSTQYF. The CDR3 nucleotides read TGTGCCAGCAACCCGCGGGGCTGGGATTCTACGCAGTATTTT. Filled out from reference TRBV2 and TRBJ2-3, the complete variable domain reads EPEVTQTPSHQVTQMGQEVILRCVPISNHLYFYWYRQILGQKVEFLVSFYNNEISEKSEIFDDQFSVERPDGSNFTLKIRSTKLEDSAMYFCASNPRGWDSTQYFGPGTRLTVL.

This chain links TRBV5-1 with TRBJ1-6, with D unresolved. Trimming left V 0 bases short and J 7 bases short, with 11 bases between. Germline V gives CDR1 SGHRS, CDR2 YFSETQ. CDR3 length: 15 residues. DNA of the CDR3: TGCGCCAGCAGCTTGGGTTACAGTAACAATTCACCCCTCCACTTT. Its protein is CASSLGYSNNSPLHF.